This entry is about one T cell receptor (beta chain). Its antigen is unknown. Additional DNA sequences in this sample encode the identical CDR3. Isolation of CD4+ naive, central memory, regulatory and stem cell-like memory cells was achieved by sorting via CD45RO/CCR7/CD25/CD127/CD95/CD27. Purity (above 95%) was reached by all sorted populations. This entry is derived from a study of beta chain features in type 1 diabetes. Study-wide points: In the patient group, naive, central memory and Treg TCRB repertoires seemed more alike than in the healthy donor group. Significant though moderate, a shortening of TCRB CDR3s appeared in all four CD4+ subsets of Type 1 diabetes patients. PCR might pick shorter templates more often, in the same way for patients and controls.

The V gene's germline CDR1 is MNHEY and CDR2 SMNVEV (reference sequence). The V gene lost 8 bases and the J gene lost 2 bases, with 7 bases spanning the gap. This CDR3 is built from 11 residues. Expressed TCRB transcripts were sequenced because the entire RNA isolate underwent reverse transcription. TCRdb keeps only in-frame clones here, not all; method: immunoSEQ multiplex PCR. The sample records 500,000 to 800,000 clones, 9.5% to 15% being singletons. The chain couples TRBV27 to TRBJ2-7, with D perhaps assigned TRBD1 or TRBD2 (6 bases each). Sample: naive CD4+ T cells from blood. This TCR was recovered from a man aged 25-45 years with type 1 diabetes. CDR3 coding DNA: TGTGCCAGCCGGGGGCCCTACGAGCAGTACTTC. It encodes CASRGPYEQYF.